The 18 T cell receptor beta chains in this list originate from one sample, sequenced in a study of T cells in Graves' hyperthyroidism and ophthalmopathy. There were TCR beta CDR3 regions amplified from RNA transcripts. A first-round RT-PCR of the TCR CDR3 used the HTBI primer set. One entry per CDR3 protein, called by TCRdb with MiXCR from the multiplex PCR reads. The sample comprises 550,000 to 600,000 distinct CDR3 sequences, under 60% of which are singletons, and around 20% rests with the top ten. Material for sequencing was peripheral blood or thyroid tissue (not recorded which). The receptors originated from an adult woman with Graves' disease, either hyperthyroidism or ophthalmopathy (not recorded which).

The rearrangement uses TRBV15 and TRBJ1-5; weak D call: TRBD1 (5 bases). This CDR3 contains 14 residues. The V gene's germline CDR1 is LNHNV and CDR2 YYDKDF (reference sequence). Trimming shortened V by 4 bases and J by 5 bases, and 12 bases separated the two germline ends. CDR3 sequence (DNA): TGTGCCACCAGCATGGTGGACACCGATCAGCCCCAGCATTTT. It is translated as CATSMVDTDQPQHF.

CDR3 DNA sequence: TGTGCCGTTTGGGAAGGGGGCAGCAATCAGCCCCAGCATTTT. This sequence encodes CAVWEGGSNQPQHF. This chain uses TRBV10-3 with TRBJ1-5; TRBD1 matches 7 bases. The CDR3 has 14 amino acids. The V gene's germline CDR1 is ENHRY and CDR2 SYGVKD. With V trimmed by 11 bases and J by 1 base, 8 bases remained unmatched.

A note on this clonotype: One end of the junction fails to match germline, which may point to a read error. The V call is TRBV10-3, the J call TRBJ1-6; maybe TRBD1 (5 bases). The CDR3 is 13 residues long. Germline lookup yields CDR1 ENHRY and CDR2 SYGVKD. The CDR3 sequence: CASSYKGLGPLHF. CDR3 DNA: TGTGCCAGCAGTTACAAGGGGCTCGGACCCCTCCACTTT.

DNA for the CDR3: TGTGCCAGCAGCTTAGCCGACGAGACCCAGCATTTT. Residues: CASSLADETQHF. The chain combines TRBV2 with TRBJ1-5; D remains unclear. CDR3 length equals 12 residues. V gave up 6 bases and J gave up 11 bases, with 14 bases separating them. CDR1 is SNHLY and CDR2 is FYNNEI in the germline V gene.

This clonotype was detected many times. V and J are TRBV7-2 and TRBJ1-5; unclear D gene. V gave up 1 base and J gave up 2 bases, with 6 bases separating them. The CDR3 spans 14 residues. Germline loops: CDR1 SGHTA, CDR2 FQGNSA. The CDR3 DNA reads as TGTGCCAGCAGCTTAGTCCCCGGCAATCAGCCCCAGCATTTT. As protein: CASSLVPGNQPQHF. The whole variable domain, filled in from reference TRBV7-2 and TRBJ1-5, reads GAGVSQSPSNKVTEKGKDVELRCDPISGHTALYWYRQSLGQGLEFLIYFQGNSAPDKSGLPSDRFSAERTGGSVSTLTIQRTQQEDSAVYLCASSLVPGNQPQHFGDGTRLSIL.

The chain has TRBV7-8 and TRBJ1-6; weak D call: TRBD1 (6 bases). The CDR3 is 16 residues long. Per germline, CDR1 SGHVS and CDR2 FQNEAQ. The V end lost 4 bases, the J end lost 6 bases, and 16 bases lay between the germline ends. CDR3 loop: CASSWGAGASNSPLHF. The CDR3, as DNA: TGTGCCAGCAGCTGGGGCGCGGGGGCTAGTAATTCACCCCTCCACTTT.

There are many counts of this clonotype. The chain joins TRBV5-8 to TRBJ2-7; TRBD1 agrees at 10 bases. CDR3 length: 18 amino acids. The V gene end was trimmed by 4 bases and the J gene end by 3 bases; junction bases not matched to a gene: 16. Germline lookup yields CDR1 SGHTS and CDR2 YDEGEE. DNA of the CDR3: TGTGCCAGCAGCCCCCTTGCGAAACCGGGACAGGGGTACTACGAGCAGTACTTC. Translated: CASSPLAKPGQGYYEQYF.

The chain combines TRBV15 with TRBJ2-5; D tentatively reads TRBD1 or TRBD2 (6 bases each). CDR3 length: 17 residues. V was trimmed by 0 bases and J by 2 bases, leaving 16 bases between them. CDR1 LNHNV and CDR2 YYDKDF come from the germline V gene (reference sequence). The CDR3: CATSRDRGPGEQETQYF. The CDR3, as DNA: TGTGCCACCAGCAGAGATCGGGGGCCAGGGGAACAAGAGACCCAGTACTTC.

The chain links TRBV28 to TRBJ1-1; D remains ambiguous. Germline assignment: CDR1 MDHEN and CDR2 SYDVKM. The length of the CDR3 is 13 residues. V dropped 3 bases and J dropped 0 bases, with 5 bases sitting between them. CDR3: CASSFKVNTEAFF. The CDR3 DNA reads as TGTGCCAGCAGTTTTAAGGTGAACACTGAAGCTTTCTTT.

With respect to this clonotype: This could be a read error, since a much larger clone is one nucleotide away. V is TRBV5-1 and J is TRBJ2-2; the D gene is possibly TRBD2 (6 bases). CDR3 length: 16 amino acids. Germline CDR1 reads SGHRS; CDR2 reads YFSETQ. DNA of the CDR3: TGCGCCAGCAGCTACATAAGCGGGCCGAACACCGGGGGGCTGTTTTTT. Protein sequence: CASSYISGPNTGGLFF.

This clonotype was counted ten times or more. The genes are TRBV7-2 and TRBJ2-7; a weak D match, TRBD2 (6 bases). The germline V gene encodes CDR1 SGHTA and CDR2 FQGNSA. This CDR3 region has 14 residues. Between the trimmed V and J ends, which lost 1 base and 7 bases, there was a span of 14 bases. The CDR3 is CASSLVGTPSEQYF. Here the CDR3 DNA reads TGTGCCAGCAGCTTAGTAGGGACTCCCTCGGAGCAGTACTTC.

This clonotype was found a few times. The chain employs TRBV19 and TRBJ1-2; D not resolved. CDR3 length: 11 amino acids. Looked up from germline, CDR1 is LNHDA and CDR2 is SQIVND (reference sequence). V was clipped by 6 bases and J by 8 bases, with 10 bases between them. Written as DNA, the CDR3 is TGTGCCAGTAGACTGAAAGAAGGCTACACCTTC. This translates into CASRLKEGYTF.

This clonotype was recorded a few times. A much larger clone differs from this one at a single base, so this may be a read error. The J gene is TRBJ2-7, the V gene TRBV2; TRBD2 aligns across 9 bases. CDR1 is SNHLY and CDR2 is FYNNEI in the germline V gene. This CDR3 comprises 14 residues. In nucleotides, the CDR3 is TGTGCCAGCGGGAGTAGCGGGAGCTCCTACGGGCAGTACTTC. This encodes CASGSSGSSYGQYF. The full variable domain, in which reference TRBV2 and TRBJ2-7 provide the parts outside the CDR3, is EPEVTQTPSHQVTQMGQEVILRCVPISNHLYFYWYRQILGQKVEFLVSFYNNEISEKSEIFDDQFSVERPDGSNFTLKIRSTKLEDSAMYFCASGSSGSSYGQYFGPGTRLTVT.

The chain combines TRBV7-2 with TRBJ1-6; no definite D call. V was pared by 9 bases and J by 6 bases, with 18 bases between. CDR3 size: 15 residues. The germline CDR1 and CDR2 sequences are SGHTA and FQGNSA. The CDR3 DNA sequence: TGTGCCAGTAGTCCGGGCCTAAAGGGTAATTCACCCCTCCACTTT. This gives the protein CASSPGLKGNSPLHF.

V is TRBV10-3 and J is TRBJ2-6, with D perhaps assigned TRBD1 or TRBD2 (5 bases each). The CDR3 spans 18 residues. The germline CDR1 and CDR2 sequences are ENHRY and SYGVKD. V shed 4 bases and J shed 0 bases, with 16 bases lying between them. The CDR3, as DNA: TGTGCCATCAGTGGGTCGTCGGGACGAGCCTCTGGGGCCAACGTCCTGACTTTC. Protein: CAISGSSGRASGANVLTF.

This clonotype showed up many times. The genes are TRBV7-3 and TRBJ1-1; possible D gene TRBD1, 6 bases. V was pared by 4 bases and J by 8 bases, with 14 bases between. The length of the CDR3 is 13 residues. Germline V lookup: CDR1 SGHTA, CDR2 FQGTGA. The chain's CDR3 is CASSSGGTTEAFF. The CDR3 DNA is TGTGCCAGCAGCTCGGGTGGGACAACGGAAGCTTTCTTT.

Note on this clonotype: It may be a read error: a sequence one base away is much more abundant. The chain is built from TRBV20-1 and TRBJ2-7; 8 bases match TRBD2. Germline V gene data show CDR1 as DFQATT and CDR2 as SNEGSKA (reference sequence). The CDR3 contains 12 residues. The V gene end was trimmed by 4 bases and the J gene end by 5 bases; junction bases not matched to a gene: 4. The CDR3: CSATGGSHEQYF. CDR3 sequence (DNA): TGCAGTGCTACGGGAGGGAGCCACGAGCAGTACTTC.

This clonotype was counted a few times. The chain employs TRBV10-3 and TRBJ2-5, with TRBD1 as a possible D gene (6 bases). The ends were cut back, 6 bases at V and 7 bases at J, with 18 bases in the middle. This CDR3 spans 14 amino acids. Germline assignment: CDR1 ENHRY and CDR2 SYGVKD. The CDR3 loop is CAIRGTTGLGTQYF. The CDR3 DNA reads TGTGCCATCAGGGGGACAACGGGATTGGGGACCCAGTACTTC.